This paragraph reports one T cell receptor (beta chain). What it binds is unknown. This table comes from immunoSEQ multiplex PCR, and its TCRdb copy is limited to in-frame clones, with some not included. The sample contains about 74,000 clones, roughly 84% of which appear only once. This sample was taken from a study of OX40 agonist ivuxolimab in advanced cancers. Study as a whole: Previous treatment with anti-PD-1, anti-PD-L1 or anti-CTLA-4 therapy was allowed; about 40% had received some. Study outcomes and limitations: Among the lowest peripheral clonal expansion occurred in 0.1-3.0 mg/kg partial responders. No determination was made of the antigen specificity of the expanded peripheral T cells. Mean expanded clone counts were higher in CD8+ than CD4+ T cells.

The CDR3 totals 14 residues. CDR1 LNHNV and CDR2 YYDKDF come from the germline V gene (reference sequence). V dropped 1 base and J dropped 4; count of bases not matched to a gene: 3. This material consisted of CD4+ or CD8+ T cells sorted from blood, taken in a trial of the OX40 agonist ivuxolimab. This rearrangement joins TRBV15 to TRBJ2-5; TRBD2 matches 7 bases. The sequence derives from an adult with an advanced solid tumor such as melanoma, head and neck, liver or kidney cancer. CDR3 coding DNA: TGTGCCACCAGCAGAGCGGGAGGAGGAGAGACCCAGTACTTC. Translating gives CATSRAGGGETQYF.